This T cell receptor (beta chain) was observed in a study of blood T cell repertoires in COVID-19. How the authors handled the data: Estimation of nucleated cell counts relied on the amplification of reference gene primers. Assay: immunoSEQ multiplex PCR; the TCRdb copy retains only in-frame clones and omits some. The V and J calls and the clone size are those of that table, but D and trimming were determined from the DNA. The sample carries roughly 290,000 clones, roughly 90% recorded once. This CDR3 contains 15 residues. Trimming removed 3 bases from V and 5 bases from J; junction bases left unmatched: 5. Germline assignment: CDR1 SGHVS and CDR2 FQNEAQ.

Specimen: peripheral blood. The rearrangement uses TRBV7-8 and TRBJ2-1, with 9 bases fitting TRBD2. The sequence derives from an older woman with acute or convalescent COVID-19. The CDR3 bases are TGTGCCAGCAGCTTTAGGACTAGCGCAAACAATGAGCAGTTCTTC. Its protein is CASSFRTSANNEQFF.